This TCR beta chain was identified during a study of cytomegalovirus exposure and HLA in healthy donors. The study's findings and limits: Later on, a genetic analysis was performed. It linked a missense variant in DCLRE1C with V- and J-gene trimming of TCR beta.

Points on this clone: Antigen: not known.

Vbeta (60) and Jbeta (13) primers were used in the PCR. The data were produced by immunoSEQ multiplex PCR, yet TCRdb's version contains in-frame clones alone and is incomplete. Of under 250,000 clones listed, over 75% were seen once; the top ten hold less than 2%. The CDR3 extends over 13 amino acids. The germline V gene has CDR1 MNHEY and CDR2 SVGAGI. The germline V and J ends were trimmed by 5 bases and 4 bases, with 10 bases remaining between them. The donors gave bone marrow, and they were healthy. The TCR was taken from a male donor in good health and CMV-seronegative. What was sequenced was PBMCs. The gene calls are TRBV6-5 and TRBJ2-3, with D unclear. CDR3 sequence: CASSPQWSDTQYF. In nucleotides, the CDR3 is TGTGCCAGCAGTCCACAGTGGTCAGATACGCAGTATTTT.